What follows describes a single T cell receptor (beta chain). Antigen: not known. V lost 6 bases and J 8 bases, leaving 12 bases between the germline ends. CDR1 DFQATT and CDR2 SNEGSKA come from the germline V gene (reference sequence). The CDR3 length is 11 residues. This entry belongs to a study of identical twins. Points from the study as a whole: Abundant beta clonotypes from cord blood had fewer insertions, unlike memory repertoires, which showed none. Model-predicted out-of-frame TCR alpha sharing fell below observed values in monozygotic twins.

Healthy Caucasians, and only they, were the donors. TCRdb reprocessed the 5' RACE reads via MiXCR and lists one record per CDR3 protein. The sample includes a few hundred thousand distinct CDR3 sequences, more than 9% of them seen just once. These data were also reused for a study on yellow fever vaccine responses in identical twins.

The sequenced sample consisted of PBMCs. This TCR came from a woman in her late teens or twenties in good health. The rearrangement links TRBV20-1 to TRBJ2-3, with D maybe TRBD2 (6 bases). Here the CDR3 reads CSAALGGTQYF. CDR3 sequence (DNA): TGCAGTGCCGCACTCGGGGGTACGCAGTATTTT.